Below, one TCR beta chain is given with its context. Its antigen is unidentified. The CDR3 has 13 residues. Looked up from germline, CDR1 is SEHNR and CDR2 is FQNEAQ (reference sequence). The V and J ends lost 5 bases and 6 bases respectively, with 12 bases between them. The data are from a study of vaccination and CD4 T cells after COVID-19. As to treatment: approximately 10-day PBMC culture with coronavirus spike peptide pools or control peptides (ViraFEST assay). Study findings and constraints: Early post-infection timepoints were missing, and relatively few convalescent patients were studied.

Sequencing of cultured CD4+ T cell DNA used the Oncomine TCR Beta short-read assay. TCRdb re-analysed the PCR reads in MiXCR, keeping a single row per CDR3 protein. The sample lists around 19,000 distinct CDR3 sequences, more than 50% seen once, with about 8% in the top ten. The rearrangement uses TRBV7-9 and TRBJ2-3; D call uncertain. The receptor was derived from a human donor who had recovered from COVID-19. The sequenced sample consisted of CD4+ T cells from blood, cultured in vitro. The CDR3 sequence is CASSDPRADTQYF. The CDR3 nucleotides read TGTGCCAGCAGCGATCCCCGGGCGGATACGCAGTATTTT.